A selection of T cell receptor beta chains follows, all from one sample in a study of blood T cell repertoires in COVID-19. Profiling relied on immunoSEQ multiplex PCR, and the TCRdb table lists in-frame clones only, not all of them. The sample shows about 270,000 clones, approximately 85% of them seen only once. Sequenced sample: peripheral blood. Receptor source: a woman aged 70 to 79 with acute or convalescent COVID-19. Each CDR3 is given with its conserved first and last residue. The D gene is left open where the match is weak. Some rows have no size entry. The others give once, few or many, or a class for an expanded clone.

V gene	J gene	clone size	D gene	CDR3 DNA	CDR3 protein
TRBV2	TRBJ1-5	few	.	TGTGCCAGCAGATCGACAGAGAATCAGCCCCAGCATTTT	CASRSTENQPQHF
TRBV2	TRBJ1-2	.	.	TGTGCCAGCACTCTTCAAGGGGGAAACTATGGCTACACCTTC	CASTLQGGNYGYTF
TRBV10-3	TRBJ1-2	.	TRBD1	TGTGCCATCCAGGACAGGGGGAATGGCTACACCTTC	CAIQDRGNGYTF
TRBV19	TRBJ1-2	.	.	TGTGCCACTAAGGGGGTCGACGGCTACACCTTC	CATKGVDGYTF
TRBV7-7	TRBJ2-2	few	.	TGTGCCAGCAGCTTCGGACAGCCGGGATCCGGGGAGCTGTTTTTT	CASSFGQPGSGELFF
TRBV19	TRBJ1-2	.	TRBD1	TGTGCCAGTGATAACGGACAGGGGGCGTCGTATGGCTACACCTTC	CASDNGQGASYGYTF
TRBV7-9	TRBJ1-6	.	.	TGTGCCAGCACCGGACAGAGGAATTCACCCCTCCACTTT	CASTGQRNSPLHF
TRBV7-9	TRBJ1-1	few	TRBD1	TGTGCCAGCAGCACCAGGGGGCCGGACACTGAAGCTTTCTTT	CASSTRGPDTEAFF
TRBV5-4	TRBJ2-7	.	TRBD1	TGTGCCAGCAGGGCCGGGACAGAGTTCTCCTACGAGCAGTACTTC	CASRAGTEFSYEQYF
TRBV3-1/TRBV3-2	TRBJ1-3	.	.	TGTGCCAGCAGCCAAGGAGCCGGGTGGGGAAACACCATATATTTT	CASSQGAGWGNTIYF
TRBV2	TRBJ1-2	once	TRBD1	TGTGCCAGCAGGACGGGACAGGGAGTCTATGGCTACACCTTC	CASRTGQGVYGYTF
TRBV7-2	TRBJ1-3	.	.	TGTGCCAGCAGCTTAGGTGGCAGGGTGGGGTCCGGAGGAAACACCATATATTTT	CASSLGGRVGSGGNTIYF
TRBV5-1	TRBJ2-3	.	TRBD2	TGCGCCAGCAGCAAAGCGGGGGCGACAGATACGCAGTATTTT	CASSKAGATDTQYF
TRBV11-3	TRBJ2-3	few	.	TGTGCCAGCAGCTTAGAAGGGGACTCTTATACGCAGTATTTT	CASSLEGDSYTQYF
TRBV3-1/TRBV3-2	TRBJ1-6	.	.	TGTGCCAGCAGCATACGGCGGGGAATCGGCTCACCCCTCCACTTT	CASSIRRGIGSPLHF
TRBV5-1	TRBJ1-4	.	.	TGCGCCAGTCAGCTCCAGGGGTCAACTAATGAAAAACTGTTTTTT	CASQLQGSTNEKLFF
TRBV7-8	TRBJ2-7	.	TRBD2	TGTGCCAGCAGCTTTGATCCCGGGGGGAACTACGAGCAGTACTTC	CASSFDPGGNYEQYF
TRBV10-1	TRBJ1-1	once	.	TGCGCCAGCAGTGAGAGGCAGGGCAGGGAAGCTTTCTTT	CASSERQGREAFF
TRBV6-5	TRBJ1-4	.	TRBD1	TGTGCCAGCGGCCTAACGGGACAGAATGAAAAACTGTTTTTT	CASGLTGQNEKLFF
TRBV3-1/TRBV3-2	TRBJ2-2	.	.	TGTGCCAGCAGTCACAGGACCGGGGAGCTGTTTTTT	CASSHRTGELFF
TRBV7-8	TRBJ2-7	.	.	TGTGCCAGCAGCTTAGGGAGGAAGGGCGAGCAGTACTTC	CASSLGRKGEQYF
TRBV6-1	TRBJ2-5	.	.	TGTGCCAGCAGTGAAGTAGGGGGGGGCGAGGAGACCCAGTACTTC	CASSEVGGGEETQYF
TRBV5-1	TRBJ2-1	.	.	TGCGCCAGCAGCACCGGGGGAGACAATGAGCAGTTCTTC	CASSTGGDNEQFF